This T cell receptor (beta chain) was recorded in a study of response to subunit inactivated influenza vaccine. MiXCR was run by TCRdb on the RT-PCR reads, yielding one entry per CDR3 protein. This repertoire shows 500,000 to 600,000 distinct CDR3 sequences, about 8% found once; its top ten account for under 15%. This clonotype appeared a few times. This CDR3 has 16 residues. In germline, CDR1 is DFQATT, CDR2 SNEGSKA (reference sequence). V was shortened by 0 bases and J by 6 bases, with 15 bases between the two germline ends. The TCR was taken from a man aged 45-69 years who received an inactivated influenza vaccine. The chain has TRBV20-1 and TRBJ1-6; a weak D match, TRBD1 (5 bases). The sequenced sample was PBMCs from blood, obtained 23 to 25 months after vaccination. CDR3 loop: CSARDSGAGGNSPLHF. The CDR3 bases are TGCAGTGCTAGAGATAGCGGGGCTGGCGGTAATTCACCCCTCCACTTT.